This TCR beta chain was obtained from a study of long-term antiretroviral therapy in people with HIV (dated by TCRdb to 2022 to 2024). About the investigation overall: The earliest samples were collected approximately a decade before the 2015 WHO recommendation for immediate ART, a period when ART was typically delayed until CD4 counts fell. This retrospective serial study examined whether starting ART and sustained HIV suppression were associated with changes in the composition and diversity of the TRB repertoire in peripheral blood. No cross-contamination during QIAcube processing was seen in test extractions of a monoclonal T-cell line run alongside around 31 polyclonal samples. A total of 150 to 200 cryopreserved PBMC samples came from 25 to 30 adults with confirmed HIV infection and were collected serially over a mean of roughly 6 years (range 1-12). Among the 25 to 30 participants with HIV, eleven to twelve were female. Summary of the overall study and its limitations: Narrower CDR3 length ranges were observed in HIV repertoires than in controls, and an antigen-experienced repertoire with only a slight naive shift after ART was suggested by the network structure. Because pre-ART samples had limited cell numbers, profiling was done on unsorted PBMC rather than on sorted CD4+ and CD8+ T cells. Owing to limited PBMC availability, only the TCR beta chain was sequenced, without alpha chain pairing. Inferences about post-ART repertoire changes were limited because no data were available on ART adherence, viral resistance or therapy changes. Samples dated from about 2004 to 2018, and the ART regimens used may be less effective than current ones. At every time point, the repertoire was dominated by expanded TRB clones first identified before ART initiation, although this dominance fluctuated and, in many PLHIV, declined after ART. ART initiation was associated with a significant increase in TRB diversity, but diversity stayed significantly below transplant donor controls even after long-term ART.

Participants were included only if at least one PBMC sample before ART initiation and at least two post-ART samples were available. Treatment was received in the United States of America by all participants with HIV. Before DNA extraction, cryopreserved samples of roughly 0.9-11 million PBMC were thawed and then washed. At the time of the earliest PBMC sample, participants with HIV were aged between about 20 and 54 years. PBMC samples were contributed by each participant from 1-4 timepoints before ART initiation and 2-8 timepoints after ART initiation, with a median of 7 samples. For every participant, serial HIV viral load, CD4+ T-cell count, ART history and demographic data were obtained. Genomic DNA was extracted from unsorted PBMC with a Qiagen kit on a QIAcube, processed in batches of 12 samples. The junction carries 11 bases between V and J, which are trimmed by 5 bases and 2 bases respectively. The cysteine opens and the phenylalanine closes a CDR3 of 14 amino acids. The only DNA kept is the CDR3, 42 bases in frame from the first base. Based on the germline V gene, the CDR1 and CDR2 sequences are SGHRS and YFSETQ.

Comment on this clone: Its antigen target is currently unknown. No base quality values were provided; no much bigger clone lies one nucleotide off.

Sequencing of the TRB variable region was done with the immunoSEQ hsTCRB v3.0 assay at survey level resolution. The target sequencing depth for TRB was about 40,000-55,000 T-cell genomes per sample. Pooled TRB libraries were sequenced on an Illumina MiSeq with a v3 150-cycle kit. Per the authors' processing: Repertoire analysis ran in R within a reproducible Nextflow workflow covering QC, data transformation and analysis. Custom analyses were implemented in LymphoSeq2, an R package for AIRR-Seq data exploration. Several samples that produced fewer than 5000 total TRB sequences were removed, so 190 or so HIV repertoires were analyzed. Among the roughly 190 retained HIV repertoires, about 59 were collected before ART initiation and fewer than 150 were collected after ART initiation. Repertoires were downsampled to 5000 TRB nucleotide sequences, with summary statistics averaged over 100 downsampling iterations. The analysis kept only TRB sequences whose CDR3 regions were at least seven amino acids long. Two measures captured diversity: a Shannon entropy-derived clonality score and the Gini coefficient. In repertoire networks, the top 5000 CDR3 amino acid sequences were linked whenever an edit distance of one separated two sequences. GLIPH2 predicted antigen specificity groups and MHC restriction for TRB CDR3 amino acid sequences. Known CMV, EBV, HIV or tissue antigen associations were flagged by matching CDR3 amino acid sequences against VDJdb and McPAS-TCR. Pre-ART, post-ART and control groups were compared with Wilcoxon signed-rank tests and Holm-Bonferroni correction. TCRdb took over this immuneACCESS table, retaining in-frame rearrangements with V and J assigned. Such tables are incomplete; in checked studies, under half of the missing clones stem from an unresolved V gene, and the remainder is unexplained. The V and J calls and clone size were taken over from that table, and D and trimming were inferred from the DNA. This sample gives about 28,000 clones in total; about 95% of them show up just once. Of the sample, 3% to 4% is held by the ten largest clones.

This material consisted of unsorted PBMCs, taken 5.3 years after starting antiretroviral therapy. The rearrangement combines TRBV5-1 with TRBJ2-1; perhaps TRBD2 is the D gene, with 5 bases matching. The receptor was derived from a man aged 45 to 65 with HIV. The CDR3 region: CASSRLEAYNEQFF. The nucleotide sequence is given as TGCGCCAGCAGTCGACTGGAGGCCTACAATGAGCAGTTCTTC. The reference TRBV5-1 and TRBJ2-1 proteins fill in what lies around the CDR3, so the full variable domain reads KAGVTQTPRYLIKTRGQQVTLSCSPISGHRSVSWYQQTPGQGLQFLFEYFSETQRNKGNFPGRFSGRQFSNSRSEMNVSTLELGDSALYLCASSRLEAYNEQFFGPGTRLTVL.